This is a list of T cell receptor beta chains from one sample in a study of blood T cell repertoires in COVID-19. Sequencing was performed with immunoSEQ multiplex PCR; in TCRdb, only in-frame clones are kept and a portion is missing. The sample yields around 180,000 clones, approximately 85% seen once. The sequencing input was peripheral blood. The receptors were sampled from a man older than 75 with COVID-19, enrolled during active disease. The CDR3 runs from the conserved cysteine through the conserved F or W. The D gene is left open where the match is weak. Clone size appears in some rows only: once, few, many, or a class for an expanded clone.

V gene	D gene	J gene	CDR3 length	clone size	CDR3 DNA	CDR3 protein
TRBV11-2	TRBD2	TRBJ2-7	17	NA	TGTGCCAGCAGCTTAGGTATACTAGCGGGGGTCTCCTACGAGCAGTACTTC	CASSLGILAGVSYEQYF
TRBV19	TRBD1	TRBJ1-2	14	NA	TGTGCCAGTAGTCAGGCCGGGACAGGGATGAGCTACACCTTC	CASSQAGTGMSYTF
TRBV7-2	NA	TRBJ2-1	13	NA	TGTGCCAGCAGCTTAGCGGGGGGGCTTGAGCAGTTCTTC	CASSLAGGLEQFF
TRBV2	NA	TRBJ1-2	13	NA	TGTGCCAGCAGTGTTCGGGGGGGTTATGGCTACACCTTC	CASSVRGGYGYTF
TRBV27	NA	TRBJ2-7	14	NA	TGTGCCAGCAGTTCAAAGGGTCAGGGTTACGAGCAGTACTTC	CASSSKGQGYEQYF
TRBV12-3/TRBV12-4	TRBD1	TRBJ2-7	13	once	TGTGCCAGCACGGGGACAGGGGGTTACGAGCAGTACTTC	CASTGTGGYEQYF
TRBV5-1	TRBD1	TRBJ2-1	11	NA	TGCGCCAGCAGCTCCGACAGGGCCCAGTTCTTC	CASSSDRAQFF
TRBV3-1/TRBV3-2	NA	TRBJ1-4	15	NA	TGTGCCAGCAGCCAAGTGTGGCAGGGGAACGAAAAACTGTTTTTT	CASSQVWQGNEKLFF
TRBV5-1	TRBD1	TRBJ1-2	17	NA	TGCGCCAGCAGTTTGTCCGGGACAGGGGTGGATGGGTATGGCTACACCTTC	CASSLSGTGVDGYGYTF
TRBV20-1	TRBD1	TRBJ1-1	11	NA	TGCAGTGCTTGGGGACAGGGAAAAGCTTTCTTT	CSAWGQGKAFF
TRBV20-1	TRBD2	TRBJ2-3	13	NA	TGCAGTGCTAGTATGGGGGGGACAGATACGCAGTATTTT	CSASMGGTDTQYF
TRBV27	NA	TRBJ1-6	13	NA	TGTGCCAGCAGCCTATCACGGAATTCACCCCTCCACTTT	CASSLSRNSPLHF
TRBV2	NA	TRBJ2-2	14	NA	TGTGCCAGCCGGGCCGGGGCGAACACCGGGGAGCTGTTTTTT	CASRAGANTGELFF
TRBV4-1	NA	TRBJ2-3	15	NA	TGCGCCAGCAGCCTCGGGGGAGCGAGCACAGATACGCAGTATTTT	CASSLGGASTDTQYF
TRBV7-9	NA	TRBJ1-1	13	NA	TGTGCCAGCAGCGCTAGTCGGGGGGTAGAAGCTTTCTTT	CASSASRGVEAFF
TRBV5-1	NA	TRBJ2-7	15	NA	TGCGCCAGCAGCTTGCAGGGGAGAGTTCCCTACGAGCAGTACTTC	CASSLQGRVPYEQYF
TRBV6-5	NA	TRBJ2-7	14	NA	TGTGCCAGCAGTTACTCACGGGTCCCATACGAGCAGTACTTC	CASSYSRVPYEQYF
TRBV7-9	NA	TRBJ1-5	16	NA	TGTGCCAGCAGCTTAAATTCTCAGGGTAGCAATCAGCCCCAGCATTTT	CASSLNSQGSNQPQHF
TRBV27	TRBD1	TRBJ2-7	12	few	TGTGCCAGCAGGCGGACAGGGGAAGAGCAGTACTTC	CASRRTGEEQYF
TRBV19	NA	TRBJ1-4	14	NA	TGTGCCAGTAGCTCCAGCGCAACTAATGAAAAACTGTTTTTT	CASSSSATNEKLFF
TRBV10-3	NA	TRBJ1-5	13	once	TGTGCCACAGGAGACAGAAGCAATCAGCCCCAGCATTTT	CATGDRSNQPQHF
TRBV4-3	NA	TRBJ2-7	16	NA	TGCGCCAGCAGCCAAGAAAGAGGTCCGGGATTCTACGAGCAGTACTTC	CASSQERGPGFYEQYF
TRBV18	TRBD1	TRBJ2-5	16	NA	TGTGCCAGCTCACCAGCTAACGGACAGGGGGCAGAGACCCAGTACTTC	CASSPANGQGAETQYF
TRBV5-1	TRBD1	TRBJ1-1	14	NA	TGCGCCAGCAGGTCGGGACAGTCAAACACTGAAGCTTTCTTT	CASRSGQSNTEAFF
TRBV19	TRBD1	TRBJ2-1	14	once	TGTGCCAGTAGTATAGGACAGGGGGTTGGGGAGCAGTTCTTC	CASSIGQGVGEQFF